The rows below give T cell receptor beta chains drawn from one sample of a study of blood T cell repertoires in COVID-19. The data were produced by immunoSEQ multiplex PCR, yet TCRdb's version contains in-frame clones alone and is incomplete. The data hold 90,000 to 130,000 clones, with approximately 84% observed a single time. Material: peripheral blood. These receptors all stem from a man between 40 and 49 years old with acute or convalescent COVID-19. Both conserved end residues are part of each CDR3. D genes are given only for firm matches. For some rows the clone size is stated as once, few or many, or as a class when expanded; others skip it.

j_gene	v_gene	d_gene	abundance	CDR3nt	CDR3aa
TRBJ1-6	TRBV10-1	-	-	TGCGCCAGCAGCCCCGGGAATTCACCCCTCCACTTT	CASSPGNSPLHF
TRBJ1-4	TRBV6-5	-	-	TGTGCCAGCAGACACGGAAAAGGGGCTAATGAAAAACTGTTTTTT	CASRHGKGANEKLFF
TRBJ1-5	TRBV2	-	-	TGTGCCAGCTCACTACAGGATCAGCCCCAGCATTTT	CASSLQDQPQHF
TRBJ1-2	TRBV4-2	-	few	TGTGCCAGCAGCCAAGGTATGACAGGCTTCTATGGCTACACCTTC	CASSQGMTGFYGYTF
TRBJ1-2	TRBV2	TRBD1	-	TGTGCCAGCAGTGGATTATGGGGACAGAAGGGCTATGGCTACACCTTC	CASSGLWGQKGYGYTF
TRBJ2-1	TRBV18	TRBD2	-	TGTGCCAGCTCACACCCTAGCGGGGCTGAGGGCAATGAGCAGTTCTTC	CASSHPSGAEGNEQFF
TRBJ2-3	TRBV5-1	TRBD1	-	TGCGCCAGCAGCTTGGAGACAGGGTCTGGAGGTACGCAGTATTTT	CASSLETGSGGTQYF
TRBJ2-3	TRBV5-1	TRBD2	-	TGCGCCAGCAGCTTGGGATTGGGCAGCGGACTAGGCGATACGCAGTATTTT	CASSLGLGSGLGDTQYF
TRBJ2-1	TRBV2	TRBD2	-	TGTGCCAGCTCTAGCGGGGTTTTCTACAATGAGCAGTTCTTC	CASSSGVFYNEQFF
TRBJ2-7	TRBV14	TRBD2	few	TGTGCCAGCAGCCAAGGGACTAGCGGGGGTTCCTACGAGCAGTACTTC	CASSQGTSGGSYEQYF
TRBJ2-3	TRBV3-1/TRBV3-2	-	-	TGTGCCAGCAGCCCCCCGGGAAACGCGCAGTATTTT	CASSPPGNAQYF
TRBJ2-5	TRBV5-5	TRBD1	-	TGTGCCAGCAGCCTTACGAGTCGCGGGACAGGGGAGACCCAGTACTTC	CASSLTSRGTGETQYF
TRBJ2-3	TRBV19	-	-	TGTGCCAGTAGATATGGTAGTAGCGAAGATACGCAGTATTTT	CASRYGSSEDTQYF
TRBJ2-1	TRBV19	-	once	TGTGCCAGTAGTCCTTTCCAGGGTATTATGTACAATGAGCAGTTCTTC	CASSPFQGIMYNEQFF
TRBJ1-1	TRBV18	-	-	TGTGCCAGCTCACCATGGGGGACACTCGCGAACACTGAAGCTTTCTTT	CASSPWGTLANTEAFF
TRBJ2-7	TRBV4-3	-	-	TGCGCCAGCAGCCAAGACCCGGGGTACGGTAGCGAGCAGTACTTC	CASSQDPGYGSEQYF
TRBJ1-1	TRBV30	-	-	TGTGCCTGGAGTGGAGGGTTCGGTACTGAAGCTTTCTTT	CAWSGGFGTEAFF
TRBJ2-1	TRBV7-2	TRBD2	-	TGTGCCAGCAGCCTCCAGGCGGGGGGGCCTAAGGATGAGCAGTTCTTC	CASSLQAGGPKDEQFF
TRBJ1-2	TRBV29-1	-	-	TGCAGCGCCACGCTGGAGCAGGGGTGGGGCTACACCTTC	CSATLEQGWGYTF
TRBJ1-6	TRBV9	-	-	TGTGCCAGCAGCATACGACAGATGTCACCCCTCCACTTT	CASSIRQMSPLHF
TRBJ2-5	TRBV6-5	-	-	TGTGCCAGCAGTTACTCGATTGCCAGACAAGAGACCCAGTACTTC	CASSYSIARQETQYF
TRBJ1-2	TRBV2	TRBD1	-	TGTGCCAGCAGGAGGGACAGCTATGGCTACACCTTC	CASRRDSYGYTF
TRBJ2-2	TRBV12-2	-	-	TGTGCAGGCGCCGGGGGGTCCGGGGAGCTGTTTTTT	CAGAGGSGELFF
TRBJ2-3	TRBV14	-	-	TGTGCCAGCAGACCCCAACCGGGACATTGCACAGATACGCAGTATTTT	CASRPQPGHCTDTQYF
TRBJ1-2	TRBV6-5	TRBD1	-	TGTGCCAGCAGGAGGGACAGGGCTAATGGCTACACCTTC	CASRRDRANGYTF
TRBJ1-4	TRBV5-4	TRBD1	-	TGTGCCAGCAGCTTGGCCGGGACAGGGAATGAAAAACTGTTTTTT	CASSLAGTGNEKLFF
TRBJ2-1	TRBV11-3	-	-	TGTGCCAGCAGCTTACGTACAGGGAAAGATGAGCAGTTCTTC	CASSLRTGKDEQFF
TRBJ1-4	TRBV12-5	-	many	TGTGCTAGTGGTCTCGGTGTAGTTGAAAAACTGTTTTTT	CASGLGVVEKLFF
TRBJ2-5	TRBV30	TRBD1	-	TGTGCCTGGAGGCGGACAGGCGGCCAAGAGACCCAGTACTTC	CAWRRTGGQETQYF